This T cell receptor (beta chain) was obtained from a study of blood T cell repertoires in COVID-19. Study-wide context: Material from acute and convalescent COVID-19 was sourced from the United States, Italy and Spain. The cDNA or gDNA used as material had been derived from T cells, B-cell-depleted T cells, or PBMCs.

Methods used by the authors: Nucleated cell counts were estimated from reference gene primer amplification. Clones were sequenced by immunoSEQ multiplex PCR, and TCRdb holds only the in-frame ones, with some missing. The V and J calls and the clone size are those of that table, but D and trimming were determined from the DNA. The data show around 150,000 clones, approximately 90% seen once. Trimming removed 2 bases at V and 1 base at J, with 6 bases between. Germline-derived CDR1 and CDR2 are SGHTA and FQGTGA. CDR3 length equals 14 residues. The chain employs TRBV7-3 and TRBJ1-3; D remains ambiguous. This receptor was obtained from a man between 18 and 29 years old with acute or convalescent COVID-19. Sequencing was done on a sample of peripheral blood. CDR3 region: CASSLGRSGNTIYF. The CDR3 DNA reads TGTGCCAGCAGCTTAGGCCGATCTGGAAACACCATATATTTT.